A selection of T cell receptor beta chains follows, all from one sample in a study of regulatory T cells in long-lasting Graves disease. TCRdb re-called the multiplex PCR reads with MiXCR, one entry per CDR3 protein. Here the sample spans a few hundred thousand distinct CDR3 sequences, roughly 15% being singletons. These same data were also listed under a study on T cells in Graves' hyperthyroidism and ophthalmopathy.

The specimen comprised peripheral blood mononuclear cells (PBMCs), sampled at new diagnosis, from a patient treated with antithyroid drugs. The source is a woman under 30 with Graves disease. Both conserved end residues are part of each CDR3. Each record gives: D gene, J gene, V gene, clone size, CDR3 DNA, CDR3 protein. The D gene is left open where the match is weak. Not all rows give a size; the values are once, few, many and, for expanded clones, a class.

D: TRBD1; J: TRBJ2-1; V: TRBV20-1; size: many; DNA: TGCAGTGCTAGAGCCCGGACAGGGGTGGGATACAATGAGCAGTTCTTC; CDR3: CSARARTGVGYNEQFF
D: TRBD1; J: TRBJ2-7; V: TRBV15; size: many; DNA: TGTGCCACCAGCAAAGGACAGGGGGCTGTCAACGAGCAGTACTTC; CDR3: CATSKGQGAVNEQYF
D: NA; J: TRBJ1-1; V: TRBV18; size: few; DNA: TGTGCCAGCTCACCACCGGGAACTTCGTTGAACACTGAAGCTTTCTTT; CDR3: CASSPPGTSLNTEAFF
D: TRBD2; J: TRBJ2-2; V: TRBV2; size: many; DNA: TGTGCCAGCAGTCGTAGCGGGAGGGCTGGCACCGGGGAGCTGTTTTTT; CDR3: CASSRSGRAGTGELFF
D: NA; J: TRBJ1-1; V: TRBV20-1; size: many; DNA: TGCAGTGCTGAGGGACCCGGGTGGGACACTGAAGCTTTCTTT; CDR3: CSAEGPGWDTEAFF
D: NA; J: TRBJ2-4; V: TRBV9; size: few; DNA: TGTGCCAGCAGCGGACAGGCTCCTATTCAGTACTTC; CDR3: CASSGQAPIQYF
D: NA; J: TRBJ1-5; V: TRBV19; size: NA; DNA: TGTGCCAGTAGTATAGGGCGACAGCCCCAGCATTTT; CDR3: CASSIGRQPQHF
D: TRBD1; J: TRBJ2-1; V: TRBV13; size: many; DNA: TGTGCCAGCAGCTTAAGGACAGGGGTGACTTTGCAGTTCTTC; CDR3: CASSLRTGVTLQFF
D: NA; J: TRBJ2-1; V: TRBV4-1; size: many; DNA: TGCGCCAGCAGCCCCCGGGCTTCCTACAATGAGCAGTTCTTC; CDR3: CASSPRASYNEQFF
D: NA; J: TRBJ2-1; V: TRBV20-1; size: few; DNA: TGCAGTGCTAGGGACAGCCAGAAGGTCGATGAGCAGTTCTTC; CDR3: CSARDSQKVDEQFF
D: NA; J: TRBJ2-1; V: TRBV18; size: NA; DNA: TGTGCCAGCTCAACGGACAGCAATGAGCAGTTCTTC; CDR3: CASSTDSNEQFF
D: NA; J: TRBJ1-4; V: TRBV3-1; size: few; DNA: TGTGCCAGCAGCCCCCCAAACCACGTTGCTAATGAAAAACTGTTTTTT; CDR3: CASSPPNHVANEKLFF
D: NA; J: TRBJ2-7; V: TRBV12-3/TRBV12-4; size: many; DNA: TGTGCCAGCAGTGGGACGGACGGTACCGGCGAGCAGTACTTC; CDR3: CASSGTDGTGEQYF
D: NA; J: TRBJ2-7; V: TRBV25-1; size: NA; DNA: TGTGCCAGCACTTTCTCAGGGGACTACGAGCAGTACTTC; CDR3: CASTFSGDYEQYF
D: TRBD2; J: TRBJ2-1; V: TRBV7-2; size: many; DNA: TGTGCCAGCAGCCCCCAGGGACTAGCGGGAGGAGAAGAGCAGTTCTTC; CDR3: CASSPQGLAGGEEQFF
D: TRBD2; J: TRBJ2-1; V: TRBV7-9; size: NA; DNA: TGTGCCAGCAGCTTATGGGCCGGAGTAGCGGGAGGGCCCAATGAGCAGTTCTTC; CDR3: CASSLWAGVAGGPNEQFF
D: NA; J: TRBJ2-2; V: TRBV3-1; size: NA; DNA: TGTGCCAGCAGCCAAGTTGACGGCGGGGAGCTGTTTTTT; CDR3: CASSQVDGGELFF
D: NA; J: TRBJ1-1; V: TRBV28; size: many; DNA: TGTGCCAGCAGTTTCGGGGGGGCCCTGAGCACTGAAGCTTTCTTT; CDR3: CASSFGGALSTEAFF
D: TRBD2; J: TRBJ2-1; V: TRBV20-1; size: once; DNA: TGCAGTGCCACTAGCGGGAGTCGGAATGAGCAGTTCTTC; CDR3: CSATSGSRNEQFF
D: TRBD2; J: TRBJ2-1; V: TRBV11-1; size: NA; DNA: TGTGCCAGCAGCTTAAGGCTAGCGGGAGGGCCCTACAATGAGCAGTTCTTC; CDR3: CASSLRLAGGPYNEQFF
D: NA; J: TRBJ2-5; V: TRBV11-1; size: many; DNA: TGTGCCAGCAGTCGGGGAAGCGGAGAGACCCAGTACTTC; CDR3: CASSRGSGETQYF
D: TRBD2; J: TRBJ2-2; V: TRBV27; size: many; DNA: TGTGCCAGCGGACCTTTGGAGGGAGGGCCTAAGACCGGGGAGCTGTTTTTT; CDR3: CASGPLEGGPKTGELFF
D: TRBD2; J: TRBJ2-3; V: TRBV14; size: few; DNA: TGTGCCAGCAGCCCCCTTGCGGGAGAGGGGACAGATACGCAGTATTTT; CDR3: CASSPLAGEGTDTQYF
D: TRBD1; J: TRBJ2-2; V: TRBV24-1; size: NA; DNA: TGTGCCACCAGTGAGGGGGGACAGGCCTACACCGGGGAGCTGTTTTTT; CDR3: CATSEGGQAYTGELFF
D: NA; J: TRBJ2-3; V: TRBV20-1; size: many; DNA: TGCAGTGCTAGGCCCCCTTCCTTCCCCACAGATACGCAGTATTTT; CDR3: CSARPPSFPTDTQYF
D: TRBD2; J: TRBJ2-1; V: TRBV28; size: NA; DNA: TGTGCCAGCAGTTTCGGCGGGGGTGTGGGTTCATACAATGAGCAGTTCTTC; CDR3: CASSFGGGVGSYNEQFF
D: TRBD2; J: TRBJ2-7; V: TRBV19; size: few; DNA: TGTGCCAGTAGTATGTTTAGCGGGAGCTACGAGCAGTACTTC; CDR3: CASSMFSGSYEQYF
D: NA; J: TRBJ2-3; V: TRBV7-2; size: many; DNA: TGTGCCAGCAGCGCTTTAACAGATACGCAGTATTTT; CDR3: CASSALTDTQYF
D: NA; J: TRBJ2-3; V: TRBV6-2/TRBV6-3; size: many; DNA: TGTGCCAGCAGTTACAGGGGATATAGCACAGATACGCAGTATTTT; CDR3: CASSYRGYSTDTQYF
D: TRBD1; J: TRBJ2-7; V: TRBV11-2; size: many; DNA: TGTGCCAGCAGCCAGGGGGCCTACTACGAGCAGTACTTC; CDR3: CASSQGAYYEQYF
D: TRBD1; J: TRBJ2-6; V: TRBV28; size: few; DNA: TGTGCCAGCAGAAGAACAGGGGGCTCTGGGGCCAACGTCCTGACTTTC; CDR3: CASRRTGGSGANVLTF
D: NA; J: TRBJ1-5; V: TRBV29-1; size: few; DNA: TGCAGCGCCGCTACAGGATATGGCAATCAGCCCCAGCATTTT; CDR3: CSAATGYGNQPQHF
D: NA; J: TRBJ2-4; V: TRBV4-1; size: NA; DNA: TGCGCCAGCAGCCAGGAACGGGGGTTTGGAAACATTCAGTACTTC; CDR3: CASSQERGFGNIQYF
D: TRBD1; J: TRBJ1-2; V: TRBV28; size: many; DNA: TGTGCCAGCGGGACAGCCTATGGCTACACCTTC; CDR3: CASGTAYGYTF
D: NA; J: TRBJ2-1; V: TRBV2; size: many; DNA: TGTGCCAGCAAGCTGGGCTCCTACAATGAGCAGTTCTTC; CDR3: CASKLGSYNEQFF
D: NA; J: TRBJ2-3; V: TRBV7-3; size: many; DNA: TGTGCCAGCAGCTTAACTGGAGTGGGCGCAGATACGCAGTATTTT; CDR3: CASSLTGVGADTQYF
D: TRBD2; J: TRBJ2-7; V: TRBV6-1; size: many; DNA: TGTGCCAGCAGTCTACTAGCGGGGATTATCTACGAGCAGTACTTC; CDR3: CASSLLAGIIYEQYF
D: NA; J: TRBJ1-5; V: TRBV19; size: NA; DNA: TGTGCCAGTAGTCTGGACAGCCTCAATCAGCCCCAGCATTTT; CDR3: CASSLDSLNQPQHF
D: NA; J: TRBJ2-1; V: TRBV28; size: many; DNA: TGTGCCAGCAGTATAGGGCGGGACAATGAGCAGTTCTTC; CDR3: CASSIGRDNEQFF
D: TRBD2; J: TRBJ2-1; V: TRBV6-2/TRBV6-3; size: many; DNA: TGTGCCAGCAGTCACGGGCTAGCGGGAGTTGGAGGTGAGCAGTTCTTC; CDR3: CASSHGLAGVGGEQFF
D: NA; J: TRBJ2-1; V: TRBV24-1; size: few; DNA: TGTGCCACCAGTGATCCCCCCCGAGGCGTTTATGAGCAGTTCTTC; CDR3: CATSDPPRGVYEQFF
D: NA; J: TRBJ1-2; V: TRBV6-1; size: NA; DNA: TGTGCCAGCCAAAACAAAGGAGAATGGGGCTACACCTTC; CDR3: CASQNKGEWGYTF
D: TRBD2; J: TRBJ2-3; V: TRBV3-1; size: many; DNA: TGTGCCAGCAGCCTGCGATCGGGGGGGCCTGCCACAGATACGCAGTATTTT; CDR3: CASSLRSGGPATDTQYF
D: TRBD1; J: TRBJ1-1; V: TRBV19; size: NA; DNA: TGTGCCAGTATGTTCGGGACAGGGGCCCCCAACACTGAAGCTTTCTTT; CDR3: CASMFGTGAPNTEAFF
D: NA; J: TRBJ2-5; V: TRBV28; size: many; DNA: TGTGCCAGCAGTTCCGCGGGTGGCCGGGGACTGACCCAGTACTTC; CDR3: CASSSAGGRGLTQYF
D: NA; J: TRBJ2-2; V: TRBV7-2; size: NA; DNA: TGTGCCAGCAGCCTGGGGGACTCCTTACTGGAGCTGTTTTTT; CDR3: CASSLGDSLLELFF
D: NA; J: TRBJ2-1; V: TRBV20-1; size: NA; DNA: TGCAGTGCCCCAACGAGGGGCGGTGAGCAGTTCTTC; CDR3: CSAPTRGGEQFF
D: NA; J: TRBJ2-1; V: TRBV27; size: many; DNA: TGTGCCAGCAGTTTAGGGTCGCGAATGGAGCAGTTCTTC; CDR3: CASSLGSRMEQFF
D: NA; J: TRBJ1-1; V: TRBV12-3/TRBV12-4; size: many; DNA: TGTGCCAGCAGTAAAACCCCTGACACTGAAGCTTTCTTT; CDR3: CASSKTPDTEAFF
D: NA; J: TRBJ1-2; V: TRBV15; size: few; DNA: TGTGCCACCTCATCGGCAGACCCCTATGGCTACACCTTC; CDR3: CATSSADPYGYTF